This record concerns one TCR beta chain sequence. Its antigen is undetermined. This entry is derived from a study of shared clonotypes between healthy human individuals. Study-wide background: The donor group consisted of two women and three men, aged 18 to 49.

The naive CD8 fraction comprised CD45RO-negative cells positively selected for CCR7 and excluded terminally differentiated effector memory CD45RA+ cells. In the source study's methods: Owing to the provision of junction-only sequences devoid of quality scores by immunoSEQ, filtering differed. TCRdb's table, derived via immunoSEQ multiplex PCR, lists solely in-frame clones and lacks some. The V and J calls and the clone size are those of that table, but D and trimming were determined from the DNA. The sample carries about 2 million clones, about 95% recorded once. General observations from the study: Non-shared clonotypes showed lower generation probabilities than clonotypes common to all four donors.

CDR1 is MNHEY, CDR2 SVGAGI, per germline. This CDR3 spans 14 amino acids. V lost 0 bases and J 7 bases, leaving 10 bases between the germline ends. Sequencing input: naive CD8+ T cells sorted from blood. This sequence joins TRBV6-5 and TRBJ2-1; D could derive from TRBD1 or TRBD2 (5 bases each). The TCR comes from a man aged 18 to 35 in good health. The CDR3 sequence: CASSYSGGMNEQFF. CDR3 nucleotides: TGTGCCAGCAGTTACTCTGGGGGTATGAATGAGCAGTTCTTC.